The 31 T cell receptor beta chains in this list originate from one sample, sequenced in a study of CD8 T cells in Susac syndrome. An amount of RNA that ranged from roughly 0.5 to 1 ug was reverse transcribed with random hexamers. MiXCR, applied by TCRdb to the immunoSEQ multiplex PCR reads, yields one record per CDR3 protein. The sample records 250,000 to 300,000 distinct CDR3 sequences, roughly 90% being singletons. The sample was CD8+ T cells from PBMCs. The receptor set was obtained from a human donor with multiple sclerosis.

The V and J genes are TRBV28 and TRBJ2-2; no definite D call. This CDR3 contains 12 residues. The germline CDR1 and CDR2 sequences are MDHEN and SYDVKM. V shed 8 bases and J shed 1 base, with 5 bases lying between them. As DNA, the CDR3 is TGTGCCAGCGGGGAGAACACCGGGGAGCTGTTTTTT. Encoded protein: CASGENTGELFF.

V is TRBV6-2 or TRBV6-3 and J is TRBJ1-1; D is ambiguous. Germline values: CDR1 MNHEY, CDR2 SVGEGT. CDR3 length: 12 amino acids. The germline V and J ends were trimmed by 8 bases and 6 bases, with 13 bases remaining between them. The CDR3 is CASSPPAPEAFF. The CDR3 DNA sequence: TGTGCCAGCTCCCCGCCAGCACCTGAAGCTTTCTTT.

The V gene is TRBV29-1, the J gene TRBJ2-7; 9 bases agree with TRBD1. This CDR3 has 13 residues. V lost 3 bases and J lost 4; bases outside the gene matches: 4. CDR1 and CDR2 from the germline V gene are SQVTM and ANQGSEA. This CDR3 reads CSVEGQGPYEQYF. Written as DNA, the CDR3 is TGCAGCGTTGAGGGACAGGGACCTTACGAGCAGTACTTC.

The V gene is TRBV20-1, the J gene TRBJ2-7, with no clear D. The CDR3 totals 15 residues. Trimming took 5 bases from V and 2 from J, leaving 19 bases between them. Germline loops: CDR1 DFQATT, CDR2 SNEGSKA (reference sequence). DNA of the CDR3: TGCAGTGCTGGACCGTTAGTAAGCTGGACCTACGAGCAGTACTTC. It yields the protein CSAGPLVSWTYEQYF.

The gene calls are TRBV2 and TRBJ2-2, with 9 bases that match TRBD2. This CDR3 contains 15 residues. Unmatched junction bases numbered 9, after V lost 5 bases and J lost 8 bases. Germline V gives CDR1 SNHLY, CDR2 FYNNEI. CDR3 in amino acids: CASSSTSGIEGELFF. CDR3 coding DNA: TGTGCCAGCAGTTCGACTAGCGGAATTGAGGGGGAGCTGTTTTTT.

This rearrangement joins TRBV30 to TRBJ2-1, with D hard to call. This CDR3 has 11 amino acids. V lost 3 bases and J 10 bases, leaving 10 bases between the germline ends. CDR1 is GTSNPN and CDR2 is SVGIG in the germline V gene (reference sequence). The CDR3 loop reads CAWSPLSEQFF. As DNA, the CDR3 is TGTGCCTGGAGCCCCCTGTCGGAGCAGTTCTTC.

This CDR3 is CASSQDWRGGAEETQYF. In nucleotides, the CDR3 is TGTGCCAGCAGCCAAGATTGGCGCGGGGGAGCTGAAGAGACCCAGTACTTC. The V and J genes are TRBV14 and TRBJ2-5, with 7 bases aligning to TRBD2. Germline V gives CDR1 SGHDN, CDR2 FVKESK. The CDR3 totals 17 residues. J gave up 3 bases and V 0 bases, and 10 bases lay outside the gene matches.

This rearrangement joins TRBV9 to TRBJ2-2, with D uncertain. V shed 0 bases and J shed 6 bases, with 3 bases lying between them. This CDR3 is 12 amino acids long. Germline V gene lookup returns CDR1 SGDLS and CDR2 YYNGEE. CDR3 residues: CASSVAPGELFF. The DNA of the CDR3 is TGTGCCAGCAGCGTAGCCCCCGGGGAGCTGTTTTTT.

In DNA form, the CDR3 reads TGTGCCATCAGTGAGGGACTAGCGGGAGGGCCTGGAGGGGAGCTGTTTTTT. Translation gives CAISEGLAGGPGGELFF. The rearrangement joins TRBV10-3 to TRBJ2-2; 15 bases are a match to TRBD2. CDR1 and CDR2 from the germline V gene are ENHRY and SYGVKD. There are 17 residues in the CDR3. V trimming: 2 bases; J trimming: 8 bases; junction bases outside the gene matches: 6.

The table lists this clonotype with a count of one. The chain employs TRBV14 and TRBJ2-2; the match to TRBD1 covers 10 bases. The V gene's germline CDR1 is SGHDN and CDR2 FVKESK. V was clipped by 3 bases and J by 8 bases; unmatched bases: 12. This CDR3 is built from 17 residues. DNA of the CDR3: TGTGCCAGCAGCCAGGGCTCCGGGACAGGGGCCCTTGGGGAGCTGTTTTTT. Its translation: CASSQGSGTGALGELFF.

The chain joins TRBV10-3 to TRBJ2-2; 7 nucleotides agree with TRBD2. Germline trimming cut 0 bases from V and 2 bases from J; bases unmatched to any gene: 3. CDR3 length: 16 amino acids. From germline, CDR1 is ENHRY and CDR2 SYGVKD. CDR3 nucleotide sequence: TGTGCCATCAGTGAGTCACGGGGGGACAACACCGGGGAGCTGTTTTTT. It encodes CAISESRGDNTGELFF.

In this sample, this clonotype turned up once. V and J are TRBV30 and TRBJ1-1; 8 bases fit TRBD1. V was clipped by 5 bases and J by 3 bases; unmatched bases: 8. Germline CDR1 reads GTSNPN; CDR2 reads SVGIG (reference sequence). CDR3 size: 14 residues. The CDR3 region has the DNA TGTGCCTGGGCCTCCGGGACAGGACACACTGAAGCTTTCTTT. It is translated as CAWASGTGHTEAFF.

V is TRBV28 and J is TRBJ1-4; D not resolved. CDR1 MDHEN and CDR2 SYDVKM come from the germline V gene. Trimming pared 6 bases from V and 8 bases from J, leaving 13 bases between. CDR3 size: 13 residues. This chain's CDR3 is CASRRRGDEKLFF. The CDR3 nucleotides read TGTGCCAGCAGAAGGCGGGGAGACGAAAAACTGTTTTTT.

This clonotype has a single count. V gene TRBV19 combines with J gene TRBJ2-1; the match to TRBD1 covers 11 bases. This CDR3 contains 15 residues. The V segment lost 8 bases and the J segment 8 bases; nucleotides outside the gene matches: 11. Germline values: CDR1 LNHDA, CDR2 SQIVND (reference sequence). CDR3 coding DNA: TGTGCCAGTGGAAGTTGGGACAGGGGGTATGATGAGCAGTTCTTC. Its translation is CASGSWDRGYDEQFF.

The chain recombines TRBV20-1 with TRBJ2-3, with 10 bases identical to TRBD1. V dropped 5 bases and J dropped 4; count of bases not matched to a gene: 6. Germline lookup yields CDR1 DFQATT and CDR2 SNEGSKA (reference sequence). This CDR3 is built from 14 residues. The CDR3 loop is CSAEGQGPSDTQYF. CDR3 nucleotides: TGCAGTGCTGAGGGACAGGGGCCTTCAGATACGCAGTATTTT.

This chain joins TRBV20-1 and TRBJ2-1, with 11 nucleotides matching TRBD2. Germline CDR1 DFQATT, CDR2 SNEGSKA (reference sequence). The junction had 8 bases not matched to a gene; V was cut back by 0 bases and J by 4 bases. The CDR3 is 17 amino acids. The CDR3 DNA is TGCAGTGCTAGAGATGGGTCGGGGACTAGCGGATACAATGAGCAGTTCTTC. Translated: CSARDGSGTSGYNEQFF.

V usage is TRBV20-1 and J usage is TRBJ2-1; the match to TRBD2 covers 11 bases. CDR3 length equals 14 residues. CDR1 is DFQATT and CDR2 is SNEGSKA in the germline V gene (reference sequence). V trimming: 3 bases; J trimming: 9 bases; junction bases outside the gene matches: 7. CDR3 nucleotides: TGCAGTGCTAGGGGGGGACTAGCGGATGTTGAGCAGTTCTTC. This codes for CSARGGLADVEQFF.

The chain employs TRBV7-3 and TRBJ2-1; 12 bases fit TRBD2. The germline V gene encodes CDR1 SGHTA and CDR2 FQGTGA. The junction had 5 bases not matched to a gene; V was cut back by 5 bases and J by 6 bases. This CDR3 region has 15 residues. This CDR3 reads CASSKGLAGINEQFF. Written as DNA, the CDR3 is TGTGCCAGCAGCAAAGGACTAGCGGGGATCAATGAGCAGTTCTTC.

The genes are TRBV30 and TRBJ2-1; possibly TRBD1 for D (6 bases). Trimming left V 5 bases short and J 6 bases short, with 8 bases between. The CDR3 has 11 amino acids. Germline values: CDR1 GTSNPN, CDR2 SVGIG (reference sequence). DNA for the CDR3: TGTGCCTGGTCGGACAGCAATGAGCAGTTCTTC. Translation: CAWSDSNEQFF.

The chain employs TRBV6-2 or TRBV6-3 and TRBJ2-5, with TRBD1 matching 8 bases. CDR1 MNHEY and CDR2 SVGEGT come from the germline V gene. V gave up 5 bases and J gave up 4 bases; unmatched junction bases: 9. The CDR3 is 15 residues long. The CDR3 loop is CASSPPPDRGETQYF. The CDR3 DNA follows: TGTGCCAGCAGTCCACCGCCCGACAGGGGAGAGACCCAGTACTTC.

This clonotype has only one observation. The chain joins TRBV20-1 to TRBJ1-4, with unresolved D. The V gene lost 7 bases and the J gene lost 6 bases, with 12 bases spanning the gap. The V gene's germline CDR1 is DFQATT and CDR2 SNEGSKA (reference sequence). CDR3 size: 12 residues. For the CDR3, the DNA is TGCAGTGTGAGTGGGCCCGATGAAAAACTGTTTTTT. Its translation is CSVSGPDEKLFF.

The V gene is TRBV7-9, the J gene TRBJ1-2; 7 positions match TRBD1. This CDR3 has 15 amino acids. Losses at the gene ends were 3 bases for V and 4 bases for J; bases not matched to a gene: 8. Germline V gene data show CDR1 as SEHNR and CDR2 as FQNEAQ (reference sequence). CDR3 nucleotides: TGTGCCAGCAGCTTCCCGGGACAGTATTTCTATGGCTACACCTTC. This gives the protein CASSFPGQYFYGYTF.

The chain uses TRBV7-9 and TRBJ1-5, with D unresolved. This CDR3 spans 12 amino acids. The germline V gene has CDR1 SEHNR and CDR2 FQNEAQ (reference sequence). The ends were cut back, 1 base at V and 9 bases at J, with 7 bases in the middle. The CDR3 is CASSLGTLPQHF. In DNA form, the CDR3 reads TGTGCCAGCAGCTTAGGGACGCTGCCCCAGCATTTT.

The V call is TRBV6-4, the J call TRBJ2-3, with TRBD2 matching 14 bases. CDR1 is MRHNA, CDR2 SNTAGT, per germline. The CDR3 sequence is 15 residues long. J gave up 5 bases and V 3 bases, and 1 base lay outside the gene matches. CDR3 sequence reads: CASSEGLAGGDTQYF. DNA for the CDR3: TGTGCCAGCAGTGAAGGACTAGCGGGAGGAGATACGCAGTATTTT.

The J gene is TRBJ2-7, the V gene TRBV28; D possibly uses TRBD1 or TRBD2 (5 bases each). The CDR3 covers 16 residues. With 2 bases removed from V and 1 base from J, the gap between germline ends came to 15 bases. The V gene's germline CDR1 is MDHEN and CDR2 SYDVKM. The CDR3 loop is CASSLGTRDPSYEQYF. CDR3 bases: TGTGCCAGCAGTTTAGGGACCCGGGACCCATCCTACGAGCAGTACTTC.

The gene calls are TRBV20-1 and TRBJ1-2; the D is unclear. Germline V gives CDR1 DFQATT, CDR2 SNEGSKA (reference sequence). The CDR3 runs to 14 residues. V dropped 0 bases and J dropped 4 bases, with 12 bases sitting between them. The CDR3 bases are TGCAGTGCTAGAGACCCCGGGATAGGCTATGGCTACACCTTC. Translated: CSARDPGIGYGYTF.

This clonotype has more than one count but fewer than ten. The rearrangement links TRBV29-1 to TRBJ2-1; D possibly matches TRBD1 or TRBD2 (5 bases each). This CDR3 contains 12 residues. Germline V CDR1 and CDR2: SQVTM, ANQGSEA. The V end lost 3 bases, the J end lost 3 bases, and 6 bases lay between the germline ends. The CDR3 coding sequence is TGCAGCGTTGAGGGGGACTACAATGAGCAGTTCTTC. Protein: CSVEGDYNEQFF.

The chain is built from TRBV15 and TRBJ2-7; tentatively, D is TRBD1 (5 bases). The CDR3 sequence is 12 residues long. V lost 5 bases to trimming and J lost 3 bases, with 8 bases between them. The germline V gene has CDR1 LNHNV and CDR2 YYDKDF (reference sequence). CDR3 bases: TGTGCCACCAGCGGTCAGGGCTACGAGCAGTACTTC. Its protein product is CATSGQGYEQYF.

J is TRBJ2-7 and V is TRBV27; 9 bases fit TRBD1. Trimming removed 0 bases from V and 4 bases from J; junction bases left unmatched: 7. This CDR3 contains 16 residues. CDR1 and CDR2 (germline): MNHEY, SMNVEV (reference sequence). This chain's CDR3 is CASSLSKQGAGYEQYF. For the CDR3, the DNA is TGTGCCAGCAGTTTATCGAAACAGGGGGCGGGGTACGAGCAGTACTTC.

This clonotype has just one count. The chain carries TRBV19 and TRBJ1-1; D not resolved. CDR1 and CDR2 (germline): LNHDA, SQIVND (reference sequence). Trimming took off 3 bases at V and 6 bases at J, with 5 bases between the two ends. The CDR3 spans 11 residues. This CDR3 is CASSIGAEAFF. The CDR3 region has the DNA TGTGCCAGTAGTATCGGGGCTGAAGCTTTCTTT.

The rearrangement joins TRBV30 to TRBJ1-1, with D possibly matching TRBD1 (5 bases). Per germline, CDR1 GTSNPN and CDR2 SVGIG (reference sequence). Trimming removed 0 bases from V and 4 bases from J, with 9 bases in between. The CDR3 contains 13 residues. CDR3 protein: CAWSVGGATEAFF. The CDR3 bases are TGTGCCTGGAGTGTGGGTGGGGCCACTGAAGCTTTCTTT.